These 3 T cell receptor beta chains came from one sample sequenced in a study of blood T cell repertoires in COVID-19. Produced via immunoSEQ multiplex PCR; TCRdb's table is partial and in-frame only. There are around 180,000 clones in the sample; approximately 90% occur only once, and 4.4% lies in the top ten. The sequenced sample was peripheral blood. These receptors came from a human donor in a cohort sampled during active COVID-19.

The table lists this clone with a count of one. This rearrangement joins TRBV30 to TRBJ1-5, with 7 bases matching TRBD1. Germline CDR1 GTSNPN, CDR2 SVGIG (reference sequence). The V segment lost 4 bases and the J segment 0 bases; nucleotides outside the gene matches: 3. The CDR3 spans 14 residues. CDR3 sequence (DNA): TGTGCCTGGAAGGGGGACAGTAGCAATCAGCCCCAGCATTTT. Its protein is CAWKGDSSNQPQHF.

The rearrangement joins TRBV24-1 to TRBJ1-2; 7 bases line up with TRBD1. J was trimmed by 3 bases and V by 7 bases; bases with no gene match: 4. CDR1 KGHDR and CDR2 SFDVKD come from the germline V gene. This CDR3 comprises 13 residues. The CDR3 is CATSPGGYYGYTF. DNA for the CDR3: TGTGCCACCAGCCCAGGGGGATACTATGGCTACACCTTC.

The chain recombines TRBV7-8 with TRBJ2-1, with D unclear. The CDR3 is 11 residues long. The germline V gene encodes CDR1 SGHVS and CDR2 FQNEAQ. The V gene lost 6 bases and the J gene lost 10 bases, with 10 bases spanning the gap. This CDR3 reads CASRFDAEQFF. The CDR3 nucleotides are TGTGCCAGCAGGTTTGATGCGGAGCAGTTCTTC. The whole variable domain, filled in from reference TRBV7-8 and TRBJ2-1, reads GAGVSQSPRYKVAKRGQDVALRCDPISGHVSLFWYQQALGQGPEFLTYFQNEAQLDKSGLPSDRFFAERPEGSVSTLKIQRTQQEDSAVYLCASRFDAEQFFGPGTRLTVL.